The rows below give T cell receptor beta chains drawn from one sample of a study of B cell selection in AIRE deficiency. Here immunoSEQ multiplex PCR was the method, and the copy in TCRdb shows in-frame clones only, minus some. Among 28,000 or so clones listed, roughly 90% were seen once. The sequencing sample was made of CD4+CD25+ Tregs sorted from PBMCs. These receptors were taken from a human donor in good health. CDR3s include the opening cysteine and the closing phenylalanine or tryptophan. Fields, in order: D gene, J gene, V gene, clone size, CDR3 protein, CDR3 DNA. The D gene is left open where the match is weak. Only some rows state a clone size, as once, few, many or a class for expanded clones.

- TRBJ2-3 TRBV11-2 - CASSGGGPTDTQYF TGTGCCAGCAGCGGGGGGGGGCCCACAGATACGCAGTATTTT
TRBD2 TRBJ2-5 TRBV9 - CASSAVSLAGGETQYF TGTGCCAGCAGCGCAGTTTCTCTAGCGGGTGGGGAGACCCAGTACTTC
TRBD1 TRBJ1-6 TRBV15 - CATSRENRGSPPHF TGTGCCACCAGCAGAGAGAACAGGGGCTCACCCCCCCACTTT
TRBD2 TRBJ2-7 TRBV10-3 - CAISESPGGYEQYF TGTGCCATCAGTGAGTCGCCGGGAGGCTACGAGCAGTACTTC
- TRBJ1-2 TRBV9 - CASSPRLGDGYTF TGTGCCAGCAGCCCACGCCTCGGGGATGGCTACACCTTC
- TRBJ2-7 TRBV7-9 - CASSAAGSLYEQYF TGTGCCAGCAGCGCGGCGGGATCCCTCTACGAGCAGTACTTC
TRBD1 TRBJ1-1 TRBV29-1 - CSGDRGLGTEAFF TGCAGCGGGGACAGGGGGCTTGGCACTGAAGCTTTCTTT
- TRBJ2-1 TRBV7-2 - CASSFTLPEAYNEQFF TGTGCCAGCAGCTTTACGCTGCCGGAAGCTTACAATGAGCAGTTCTTC
TRBD1 TRBJ1-4 TRBV7-9 - CASSLIRGREKLFF TGTGCCAGCAGCTTGATCAGGGGGCGGGAAAAACTGTTTTTT
- TRBJ2-7 TRBV5-1 - CASSSQSSGEQYF TGCGCCAGCAGCTCCCAGTCCTCGGGCGAGCAGTACTTC
TRBD1 TRBJ1-2 TRBV29-1 - CSAVDRGRISYGYTF TGCAGCGCTGTGGACAGGGGGCGTATCAGCTATGGCTACACCTTC
TRBD1 TRBJ1-1 TRBV7-2 - CASSSPGGQAFF TGTGCCAGCAGCTCCCCAGGGGGCCAAGCTTTCTTT
- TRBJ1-2 TRBV6-5 - CASSYASGYDYGYTF TGTGCCAGCAGTTACGCGTCAGGGTACGACTATGGCTACACCTTC
- TRBJ2-2 TRBV10-1 - CASSAAGTNTGELFF TGCGCCAGCAGTGCGGCAGGGACGAACACCGGGGAGCTGTTTTTT
- TRBJ2-7 TRBV18 - CASSRGLRDEQYF TGTGCCAGCTCTCGGGGCCTCAGGGACGAGCAGTACTTC
- TRBJ2-5 TRBV27 few CASGGYETQYF TGTGCCAGCGGGGGGTATGAGACCCAGTACTTC
TRBD1 TRBJ1-3 TRBV11-2 - CASSRQGVTGNTIYF TGTGCCAGCAGCAGACAGGGAGTAACTGGAAACACCATATATTTT
- TRBJ1-5 TRBV7-6 - CASSLGPHGGQPQHF TGTGCCAGCAGCTTGGGGCCTCACGGCGGTCAGCCCCAGCATTTT
- TRBJ1-6 TRBV6-1 - CASSETGQYTRSPLHF TGTGCCAGCAGTGAAACAGGGCAGTATACTCGTTCACCCCTCCACTTT
TRBD1 TRBJ2-5 TRBV10-3 - CAISAGRDGTAEETQYF TGTGCCATCAGTGCCGGCCGGGACGGGACAGCGGAAGAGACCCAGTACTTC
- TRBJ2-7 TRBV7-6 - CASSPRAAYEQYF TGTGCCAGCAGTCCCAGGGCCGCCTACGAGCAGTACTTC
- TRBJ1-1 TRBV14 - CASSQVRGPEAFF TGTGCCAGCAGCCAAGTCCGGGGCCCCGAAGCTTTCTTT
- TRBJ2-7 TRBV6-6 - CASSYSGNTKYEQYF TGTGCCAGCAGTTACTCTGGGAATACGAAGTACGAGCAGTACTTC
TRBD1 TRBJ1-3 TRBV6-5 - CASGTGGPGNTIYF TGTGCCAGCGGAACAGGGGGCCCTGGAAACACCATATATTTT
- TRBJ2-3 TRBV7-9 - CASSLLRGDTQYF TGTGCCAGCAGCCTACTACGCGGCGATACGCAGTATTTT
- TRBJ1-1 TRBV4-2 - CASSQGGRYTEAFF TGTGCCAGCAGCCAAGGAGGACGGTACACTGAAGCTTTCTTT
- TRBJ2-7 TRBV15 - CATSRAGTADDEQYF TGTGCCACCAGCAGAGCCGGGACTGCTGACGACGAGCAGTACTTC
- TRBJ1-2 TRBV13 medium-sized CASSRTGINYGYTF TGTGCCAGCAGCCGAACAGGGATTAACTATGGCTACACCTTC
- TRBJ1-1 TRBV11-2 - CASSLGQSMNTEAFF TGTGCCAGCAGCCTAGGACAGTCCATGAACACTGAAGCTTTCTTT
- TRBJ1-2 TRBV7-2 once CASSRDINYGYTF TGTGCCAGCAGCCGAGACATTAACTATGGCTACACCTTC
- TRBJ2-3 TRBV29-1 - CSVARTYERDTQYF TGCAGCGTTGCTCGGACATACGAAAGAGATACGCAGTATTTT
TRBD1 TRBJ1-1 TRBV28 - CASSLWAGGNTEAFF TGTGCCAGCAGTTTATGGGCAGGGGGGAACACTGAAGCTTTCTTT
TRBD1 TRBJ1-4 TRBV2 - CASSERQGVLFEKLFF TGTGCCAGCAGTGAAAGACAGGGGGTCCTCTTTGAAAAACTGTTTTTT
TRBD1 TRBJ1-2 TRBV6-6 - CASSYSSGTGYGYTF TGTGCCAGCAGTTACTCGTCCGGGACAGGCTATGGCTACACCTTC
- TRBJ1-6 TRBV18 - CASSPRQGESYNSPLHF TGTGCCAGCTCACCACGGCAGGGTGAGTCCTATAATTCACCCCTCCACTTT
TRBD1 TRBJ1-4 TRBV11-2 - CASSLGTGGHEKLFF TGTGCCAGCAGCTTAGGGACAGGGGGACATGAAAAACTGTTTTTT
TRBD2 TRBJ2-6 TRBV30 - CAWSVRLASSGANVLTF TGTGCCTGGAGTGTACGACTAGCGAGCTCTGGGGCCAACGTCCTGACTTTC
TRBD1 TRBJ2-7 TRBV5-1 - CASSQNVAGGYEQYF TGCGCCAGCAGCCAGAACGTCGCAGGGGGCTACGAGCAGTACTTC
TRBD1 TRBJ2-7 TRBV7-9 - CASSLTTGREQYF TGTGCCAGCAGCTTAACGACAGGGCGCGAGCAGTACTTC
- TRBJ1-6 TRBV25-1 - CASSRGAFDNSPLHF TGTGCCAGCAGCAGAGGGGCTTTCGATAATTCACCCCTCCACTTT